The 13 T cell receptor beta chains presented below share a single source sample, sequenced in a study of identical twins. One entry per CDR3 protein, called by TCRdb with MiXCR from the 5' RACE reads. The data contain 400,000 to 500,000 distinct CDR3 sequences, approximately 17% of them singletons. Material for sequencing was naive T cells sorted from blood. These receptors all stem from a man aged 45-65 years in good health.

This clonotype was seen ten or more times. The rearrangement joins TRBV15 to TRBJ1-2; D remains ambiguous. The CDR3 loop spans 12 amino acids. In germline, CDR1 is LNHNV, CDR2 YYDKDF (reference sequence). Trimming took 0 bases from V and 6 from J, leaving 5 bases between them. Here the CDR3 reads CATSRDGHGYTF. The CDR3 coding sequence is TGTGCCACCAGCAGAGATGGTCATGGCTACACCTTC.

This clonotype came up many times. The CDR3 is CASSLGTLNTEAFF. CDR3 sequence (DNA): TGCGCCAGCAGCTTGGGTACCTTGAACACTGAAGCTTTCTTT. The J gene is TRBJ1-1, the V gene TRBV5-1; no firm D call. Trimming took off 0 bases at V and 0 bases at J, with 6 bases between the two ends. This CDR3 is 14 amino acids long. The V gene's germline CDR1 is SGHRS and CDR2 YFSETQ.

This clonotype was seen at least ten times. The CDR3 DNA is TGTGCCAGCAGTACCCCTTTTATGGCAACTCAAGATACGCAGTATTTT. Translated, it gives CASSTPFMATQDTQYF. The V gene is TRBV7-9, the J gene TRBJ2-3; the D is unclear. Germline-derived CDR1 and CDR2 are SEHNR and FQNEAQ (reference sequence). There are 16 residues in the CDR3. Trimming cost V 6 bases and J 5 bases, with 21 bases left between them.

This clonotype was counted between two and nine times. Here the CDR3 reads CASRAGRRDTEAFF. CDR3 nucleotide sequence: TGTGCCAGCAGAGCCGGACGGAGAGACACTGAAGCTTTCTTT. The chain joins TRBV6-1 to TRBJ1-1; the D is unclear. This CDR3 has 14 amino acids. Trimming left V 6 bases short and J 3 bases short, with 14 bases between. Germline CDR1 and CDR2: MNHNS and SASEGT.

The chain has TRBV7-2 and TRBJ2-3, with D perhaps matching TRBD1 (6 bases). Germline lookup yields CDR1 SGHTA and CDR2 FQGNSA. V lost 5 bases to trimming and J lost 2 bases, with 17 bases between them. The length of the CDR3 is 16 residues. Here the CDR3 reads CASSPTGTPNTDTQYF. The CDR3 DNA is TGTGCCAGCAGCCCTACCGGGACACCAAACACAGATACGCAGTATTTT.

This clonotype has at least ten counts. The rearrangement uses TRBV29-1 and TRBJ2-3; 9 bases fit TRBD1. Trimming took 3 bases from V and 4 from J; bases not matched to a gene: 8. The CDR3 is 15 residues long. From germline, CDR1 is SQVTM and CDR2 ANQGSEA. This chain's CDR3 is CSVEDRGDGSDTQYF. For the CDR3, the DNA is TGCAGCGTTGAGGACAGGGGAGATGGTTCAGATACGCAGTATTTT.

This clonotype was counted a few times. This chain uses TRBV6-5 with TRBJ2-5; possibly TRBD1 for D (6 bases). CDR1 MNHEY and CDR2 SVGAGI come from the germline V gene. Trimming left V 4 bases short and J 2 bases short, with 14 bases between. CDR3 length equals 15 residues. In DNA, the CDR3 is TGTGCCAGCAGTTTTCGGACAGACACTCAAGAGACCCAGTACTTC. This gives the protein CASSFRTDTQETQYF.

The rearrangement links TRBV7-9 to TRBJ2-7; TRBD1 matches 7 bases. The germline CDR1 and CDR2 sequences are SEHNR and FQNEAQ (reference sequence). V trimming: 5 bases; J trimming: 1 base; junction bases outside the gene matches: 5. This CDR3 comprises 14 residues. The CDR3 protein is CASSQQGRSYEQYF. The CDR3 DNA sequence: TGTGCCAGCAGCCAACAGGGGAGATCCTACGAGCAGTACTTC.

The chain has TRBV27 and TRBJ2-7, with D hard to call. The CDR3 is 11 residues long. Trimming stripped 10 bases from V and 9 bases from J, with 16 bases between. Germline V lookup: CDR1 MNHEY, CDR2 SMNVEV (reference sequence). CDR3 residues: CAKAAPAGQYF. The CDR3 bases are TGTGCCAAGGCGGCCCCCGCTGGGCAGTACTTC.

The chain employs TRBV6-5 and TRBJ2-7; possibly TRBD1 for D (7 bases). CDR3 length: 15 amino acids. V was shortened by 2 bases and J by 3 bases, with 14 bases between the two germline ends. The germline gives CDR1 MNHEY, CDR2 SVGAGI. DNA of the CDR3: TGTGCCAGCAGTTACGGGCGGGACAGCTACTACGAGCAGTACTTC. Translating it yields CASSYGRDSYYEQYF.

This clonotype was detected only a few times. The J gene is TRBJ2-2, the V gene TRBV12-3 or TRBV12-4; 8 positions match TRBD1. The CDR3 contains 16 residues. V was clipped by 1 base and J by 5 bases; unmatched bases: 6. The CDR3 spells CASSLVPTGGTGELFF. As DNA, the CDR3 is TGTGCCAGCAGTTTAGTCCCCACAGGGGGGACCGGGGAGCTGTTTTTT.

This clonotype came up a few times. The chain links TRBV6-5 to TRBJ2-3; D unresolved. The CDR3 length is 15 residues. Germline V gene data show CDR1 as MNHEY and CDR2 as SVGAGI. V was shortened by 2 bases and J by 1 base, with 10 bases between the two germline ends. For the CDR3, the DNA is TGTGCCAGCAGTTACAATGCCATTGGCACAGATACGCAGTATTTT. It yields the protein CASSYNAIGTDTQYF.

In its sample, this clonotype was seen a few times. V and J are TRBV15 and TRBJ2-6, with D unresolved. Trimming removed 4 bases at V and 0 bases at J, with 10 bases between. Germline loops: CDR1 LNHNV, CDR2 YYDKDF (reference sequence). The CDR3 sequence is 16 residues long. The CDR3 nucleotides read TGTGCCACCAGCAACAGCCTGGACTCTGGGGCCAACGTCCTGACTTTC. Translating gives CATSNSLDSGANVLTF.